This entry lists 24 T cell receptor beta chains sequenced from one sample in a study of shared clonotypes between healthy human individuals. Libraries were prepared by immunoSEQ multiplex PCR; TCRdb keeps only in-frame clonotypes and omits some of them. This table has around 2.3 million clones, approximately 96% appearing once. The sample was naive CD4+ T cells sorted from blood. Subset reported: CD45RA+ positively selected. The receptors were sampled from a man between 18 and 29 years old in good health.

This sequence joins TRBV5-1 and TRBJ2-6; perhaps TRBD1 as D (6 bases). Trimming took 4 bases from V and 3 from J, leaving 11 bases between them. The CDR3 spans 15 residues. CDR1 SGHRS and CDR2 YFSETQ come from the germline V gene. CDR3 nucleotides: TGCGCCAGCAGCGTAACAGGGTATGGGGCCAACGTCCTGACTTTC. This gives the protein CASSVTGYGANVLTF.

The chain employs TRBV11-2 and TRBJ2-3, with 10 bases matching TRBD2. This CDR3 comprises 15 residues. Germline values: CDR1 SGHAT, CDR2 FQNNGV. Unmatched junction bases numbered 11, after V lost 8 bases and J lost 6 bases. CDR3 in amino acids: CASGGLAAGADTQYF. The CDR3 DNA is TGTGCCAGCGGCGGACTAGCGGCCGGTGCGGATACGCAGTATTTT. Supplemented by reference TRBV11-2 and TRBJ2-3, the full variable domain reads EAGVAQSPRYKIIEKRQSVAFWCNPISGHATLYWYQQILGQGPKLLIQFQNNGVVDDSQLPKDRFSAERLKGVDSTLKIQPAKLEDSAVYLCASGGLAAGADTQYFGPGTRLTVL.

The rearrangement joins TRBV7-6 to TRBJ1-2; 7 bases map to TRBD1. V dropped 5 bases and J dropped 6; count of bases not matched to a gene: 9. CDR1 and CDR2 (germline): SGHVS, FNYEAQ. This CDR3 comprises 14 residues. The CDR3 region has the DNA TGTGCCAGCAGCATAGTAGGGGGCATCGATGGCTACACCTTC. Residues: CASSIVGGIDGYTF.

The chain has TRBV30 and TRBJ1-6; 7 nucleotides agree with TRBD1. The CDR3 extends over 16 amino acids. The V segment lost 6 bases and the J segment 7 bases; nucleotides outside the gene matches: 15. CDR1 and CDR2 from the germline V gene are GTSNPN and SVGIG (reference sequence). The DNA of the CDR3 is TGTGCCTGTACCAGAACCAGAGGGACAGTAAATTCACCCCTCCACTTT. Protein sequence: CACTRTRGTVNSPLHF.

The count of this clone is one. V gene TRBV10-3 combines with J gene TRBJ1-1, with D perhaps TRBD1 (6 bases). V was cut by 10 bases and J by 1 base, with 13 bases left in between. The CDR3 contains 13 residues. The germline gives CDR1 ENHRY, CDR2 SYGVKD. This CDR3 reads CATRDIQNTEAFF. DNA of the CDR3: TGTGCCACCCGGGACATACAGAACACTGAAGCTTTCTTT.

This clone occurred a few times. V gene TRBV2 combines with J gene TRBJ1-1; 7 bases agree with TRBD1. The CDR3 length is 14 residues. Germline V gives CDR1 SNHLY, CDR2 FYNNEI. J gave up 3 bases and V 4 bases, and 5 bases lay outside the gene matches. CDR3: CASSGRTGDTEAFF. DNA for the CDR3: TGTGCCAGCAGTGGGAGAACAGGGGACACTGAAGCTTTCTTT.

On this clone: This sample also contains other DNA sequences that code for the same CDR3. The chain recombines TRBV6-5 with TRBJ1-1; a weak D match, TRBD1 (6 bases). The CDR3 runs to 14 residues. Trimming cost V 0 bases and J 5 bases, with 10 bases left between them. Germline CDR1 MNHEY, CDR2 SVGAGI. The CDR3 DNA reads TGTGCCAGCAGTTACTCCCCGGGGGCGACTGAAGCTTTCTTT. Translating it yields CASSYSPGATEAFF.

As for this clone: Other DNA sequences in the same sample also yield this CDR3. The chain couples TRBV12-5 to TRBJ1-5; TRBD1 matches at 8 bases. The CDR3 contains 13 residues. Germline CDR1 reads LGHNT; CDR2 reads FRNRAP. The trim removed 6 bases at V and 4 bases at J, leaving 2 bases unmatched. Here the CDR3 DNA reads TGTGCTAGTGGCGGACAGGGAAATCAGCCCCAGCATTTT. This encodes CASGGQGNQPQHF. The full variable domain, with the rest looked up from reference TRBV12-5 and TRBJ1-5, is DARVTQTPRHKVTEMGQEVTMRCQPILGHNTVFWYRQTMMQGLELLAYFRNRAPLDDSGMPKDRFSAEMPDATLATLKIQPSEPRDSAVYFCASGGQGNQPQHFGDGTRLSIL.

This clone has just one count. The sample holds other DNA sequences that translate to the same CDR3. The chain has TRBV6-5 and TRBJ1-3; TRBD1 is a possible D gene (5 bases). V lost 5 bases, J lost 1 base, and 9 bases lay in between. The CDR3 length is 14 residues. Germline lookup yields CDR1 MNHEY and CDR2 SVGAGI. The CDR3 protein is CASSPGTSGNTIYF. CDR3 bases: TGTGCCAGCAGTCCCGGGACTTCTGGAAACACCATATATTTT.

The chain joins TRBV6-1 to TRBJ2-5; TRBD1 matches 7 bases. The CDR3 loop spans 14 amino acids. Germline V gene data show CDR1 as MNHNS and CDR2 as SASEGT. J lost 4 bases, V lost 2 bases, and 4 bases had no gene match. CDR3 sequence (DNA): TGTGCCAGCAGTGAACTGAACAGGGGAGAGACCCAGTACTTC. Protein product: CASSELNRGETQYF.

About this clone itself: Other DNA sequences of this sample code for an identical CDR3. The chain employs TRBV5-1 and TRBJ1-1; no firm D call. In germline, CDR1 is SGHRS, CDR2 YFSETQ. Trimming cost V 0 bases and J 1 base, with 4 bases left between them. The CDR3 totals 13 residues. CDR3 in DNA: TGCGCCAGCAGCTTGGCAGAGAACACTGAAGCTTTCTTT. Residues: CASSLAENTEAFF.

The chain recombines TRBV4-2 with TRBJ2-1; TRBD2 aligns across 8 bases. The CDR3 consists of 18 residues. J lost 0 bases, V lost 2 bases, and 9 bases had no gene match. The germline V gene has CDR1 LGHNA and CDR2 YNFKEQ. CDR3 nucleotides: TGTGCCAGCAGCCAATCCTATAGCGGGGCAAACTCCTACAATGAGCAGTTCTTC. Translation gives CASSQSYSGANSYNEQFF.

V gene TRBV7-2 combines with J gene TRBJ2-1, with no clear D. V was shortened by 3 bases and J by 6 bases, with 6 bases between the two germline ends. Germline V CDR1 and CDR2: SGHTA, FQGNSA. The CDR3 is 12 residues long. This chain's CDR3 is CASSFPGNEQFF. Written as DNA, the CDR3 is TGTGCCAGCAGCTTTCCGGGCAATGAGCAGTTCTTC.

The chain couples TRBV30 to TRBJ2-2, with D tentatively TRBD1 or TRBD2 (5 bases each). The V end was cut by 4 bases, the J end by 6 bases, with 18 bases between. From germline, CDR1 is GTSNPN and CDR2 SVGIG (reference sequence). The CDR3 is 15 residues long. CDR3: CAWTVGRGAAGELFF. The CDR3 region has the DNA TGTGCCTGGACAGTTGGGAGAGGGGCCGCCGGGGAGCTGTTTTTT.

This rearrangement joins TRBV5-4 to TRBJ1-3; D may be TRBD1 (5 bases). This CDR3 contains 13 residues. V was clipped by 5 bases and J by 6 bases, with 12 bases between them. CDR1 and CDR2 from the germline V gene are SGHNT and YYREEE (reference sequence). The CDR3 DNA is TGTGCCAGCAGTAAGGACAACCTAAACACCATATATTTT. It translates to CASSKDNLNTIYF.

CDR3 region: CAWSVQWEQYF. The CDR3 nucleotides read TGTGCCTGGAGTGTCCAGTGGGAGCAGTACTTC. The rearrangement links TRBV30 to TRBJ2-7; D not resolved. Trimming pared 0 bases from V and 7 bases from J, leaving 7 bases between. Germline CDR1 is GTSNPN and CDR2 is SVGIG (reference sequence). CDR3 length: 11 amino acids. Full variable domain (remainder filled in from reference TRBV30 and TRBJ2-7): SQTIHQWPATLVQPVGSPLSLECTVEGTSNPNLYWYRQAAGRGLQLLFYSVGIGQISSEVPQNLSASRPQDRQFILSSKKLLLSDSGFYLCAWSVQWEQYFGPGTRLTVT.

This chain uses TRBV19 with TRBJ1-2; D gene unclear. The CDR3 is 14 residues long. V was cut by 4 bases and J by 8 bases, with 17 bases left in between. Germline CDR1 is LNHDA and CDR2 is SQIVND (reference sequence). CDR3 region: CASSTREGLQGYTF. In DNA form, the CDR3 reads TGTGCCAGTAGTACGCGTGAGGGTCTTCAGGGCTACACCTTC.

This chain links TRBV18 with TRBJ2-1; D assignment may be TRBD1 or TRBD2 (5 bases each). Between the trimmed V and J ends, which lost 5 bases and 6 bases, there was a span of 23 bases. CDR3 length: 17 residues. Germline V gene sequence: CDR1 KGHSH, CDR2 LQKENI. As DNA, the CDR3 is TGTGCCAGCTCATTAAAAAGTCCCGGGACCGAACTCAATGAGCAGTTCTTC. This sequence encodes CASSLKSPGTELNEQFF.

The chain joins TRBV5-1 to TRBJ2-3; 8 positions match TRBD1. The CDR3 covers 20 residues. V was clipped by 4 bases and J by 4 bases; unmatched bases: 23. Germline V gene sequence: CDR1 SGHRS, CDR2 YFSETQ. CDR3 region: CASSPNVFLAQGARSDTQYF. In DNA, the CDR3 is TGCGCCAGCAGCCCCAACGTCTTCCTTGCTCAGGGGGCGCGATCAGATACGCAGTATTTT.

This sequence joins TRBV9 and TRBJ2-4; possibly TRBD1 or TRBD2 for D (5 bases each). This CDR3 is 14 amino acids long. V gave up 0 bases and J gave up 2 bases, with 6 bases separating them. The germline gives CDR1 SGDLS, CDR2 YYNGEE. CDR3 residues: CASSVGGTKNIQYF. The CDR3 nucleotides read TGTGCCAGCAGCGTAGGGGGGACCAAAAACATTCAGTACTTC.

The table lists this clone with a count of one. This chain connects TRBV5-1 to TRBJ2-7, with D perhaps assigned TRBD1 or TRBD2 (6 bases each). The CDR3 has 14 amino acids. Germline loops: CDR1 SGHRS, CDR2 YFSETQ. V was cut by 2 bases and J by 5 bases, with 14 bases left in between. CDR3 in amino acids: CASSFGYRGDEQYF. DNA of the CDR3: TGCGCCAGCAGCTTCGGATATAGGGGGGACGAGCAGTACTTC.

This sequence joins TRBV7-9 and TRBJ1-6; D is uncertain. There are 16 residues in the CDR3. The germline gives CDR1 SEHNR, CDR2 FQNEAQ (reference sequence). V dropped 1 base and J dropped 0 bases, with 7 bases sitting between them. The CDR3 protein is CASSLGMGSYNSPLHF. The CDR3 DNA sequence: TGTGCCAGCAGCTTAGGGATGGGCTCCTATAATTCACCCCTCCACTTT.

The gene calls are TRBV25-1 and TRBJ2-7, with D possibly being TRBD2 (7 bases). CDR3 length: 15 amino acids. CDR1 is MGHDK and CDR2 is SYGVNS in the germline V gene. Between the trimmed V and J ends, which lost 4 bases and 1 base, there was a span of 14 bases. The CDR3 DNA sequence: TGTGCCAGCAGTGCAGGGGAGGGGGGTTCCTACGAGCAGTACTTC. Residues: CASSAGEGGSYEQYF.

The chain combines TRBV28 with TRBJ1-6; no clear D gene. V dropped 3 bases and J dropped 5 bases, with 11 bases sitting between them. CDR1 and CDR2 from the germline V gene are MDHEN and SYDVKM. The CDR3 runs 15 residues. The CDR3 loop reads CASSFINRDNSPLHF. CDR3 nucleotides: TGTGCCAGCAGTTTTATAAACAGAGATAATTCACCCCTCCACTTT. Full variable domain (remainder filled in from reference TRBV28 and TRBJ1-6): DVKVTQSSRYLVKRTGEKVFLECVQDMDHENMFWYRQDPGLGLRLIYFSYDVKMKEKGDIPEGYSVSREKKERFSLILESASTNQTSMYLCASSFINRDNSPLHFGNGTRLTVT.